The clone carrying this T cell receptor beta chain was counted at least ten times. From germline, CDR1 is LNHNV and CDR2 YYDKDF (reference sequence). There are 12 residues in the CDR3. Trimming pared 0 bases from V and 7 bases from J, leaving 7 bases between. The sample originates from a study of patients and donors after allogeneic stem cell transplantation. TCRdb re-called the RT-PCR reads through MiXCR, storing one row per CDR3 protein. The sample has about 410,000 distinct CDR3 sequences, roughly 16% seen once. The sequenced sample consisted of blood, either unsorted or a sorted T cell fraction (not recorded which). This TCR was sampled from a human donor who was either an allogeneic HSCT recipient or a stem cell or donor lymphocyte infusion donor (not recorded which). It is not recorded whose cells these are; they may come from a transplant donor. The rearrangement links TRBV15 to TRBJ2-7; D may be TRBD1 (5 bases). This chain's CDR3 is CATSRDRVEQYF. For the CDR3, the DNA is TGTGCCACCAGCAGAGACAGGGTTGAGCAGTACTTC.